Below are 26 T cell receptor beta chains sequenced from a single sample in a study of long-term antiretroviral therapy in people with HIV. The assay, immunoSEQ v3.0, was run at survey level. Measured with immunoSEQ multiplex PCR; TCRdb has only the in-frame clones, and not every one. The repertoire includes tens of thousands of clones, around 83% of them detected once, and about 4.5% sits in the top ten. The input for sequencing was unsorted PBMCs, taken 1.3 years after starting antiretroviral therapy. The receptors stem from a man aged 60 to 75 with HIV.

The sample holds one count of this clone. This rearrangement joins TRBV10-3 to TRBJ2-3; D not certain. CDR1 ENHRY and CDR2 SYGVKD come from the germline V gene. This CDR3 contains 12 residues. The ends were cut back, 2 bases at V and 4 bases at J, with 4 bases in the middle. The CDR3 DNA is TGTGCCATCAGTGAGAATCCAGATACGCAGTATTTT. It translates to CAISENPDTQYF.

The rearrangement joins TRBV10-2 to TRBJ2-7, with D perhaps TRBD2 (6 bases). Trimming shortened V by 3 bases and J by 1 base, and 13 bases separated the two germline ends. This CDR3 has 15 residues. Germline CDR1 reads WSHSY; CDR2 reads SAAADI. The CDR3 DNA reads as TGCGCCAGCAGTGAAAGCCGGGGACTTTCCTACGAGCAGTACTTC. This gives the protein CASSESRGLSYEQYF.

This chain joins TRBV6-5 and TRBJ1-2; possibly TRBD1 for D (6 bases). V shed 5 bases and J shed 4 bases, with 11 bases lying between them. CDR3 length equals 13 residues. The germline gives CDR1 MNHEY, CDR2 SVGAGI. CDR3 protein: CASSPGDSYGYTF. CDR3 DNA sequence: TGTGCCAGCAGTCCAGGGGACTCCTATGGCTACACCTTC.

The gene calls are TRBV10-1 and TRBJ2-3, with TRBD2 as a possible D gene (7 bases). The CDR3 extends over 15 amino acids. Deletions cut 3 bases from V and 2 bases from J, with 12 bases between. Germline CDR1 and CDR2: WNHNN and SYGVQD (reference sequence). CDR3 loop: CASSEYAGATDTQYF. CDR3 nucleotides: TGCGCCAGCAGTGAATATGCGGGGGCCACAGATACGCAGTATTTT.

This clone was seen only a few times. The genes are TRBV19 and TRBJ2-7, with D unresolved. Germline V gives CDR1 LNHDA, CDR2 SQIVND (reference sequence). V dropped 5 bases and J dropped 1 base, with 12 bases sitting between them. This CDR3 has 14 residues. CDR3 amino acids: CASSPLPGSYEQYF. CDR3 bases: TGTGCCAGTAGTCCACTCCCCGGGTCCTACGAGCAGTACTTC.

V is TRBV27 and J is TRBJ2-3; D is undetermined. The germline V gene encodes CDR1 MNHEY and CDR2 SMNVEV (reference sequence). V lost 2 bases and J lost 2, with 11 bases in between. This CDR3 is built from 15 residues. The CDR3 DNA reads TGTGCCAGCAGTTTAAGGGCGTTTAACACAGATACGCAGTATTTT. Its protein is CASSLRAFNTDTQYF.

The CDR3 protein is CSVDIGSGQLGDTQYF. Written as DNA, the CDR3 is TGCAGCGTTGATATCGGTTCCGGACAACTCGGTGATACGCAGTATTTT. The V gene is TRBV29-1, the J gene TRBJ2-3; D might be TRBD1 (5 bases). CDR1 is SQVTM and CDR2 is ANQGSEA in the germline V gene. The CDR3 is made up of 16 amino acids. The ends were cut back, 3 bases at V and 6 bases at J, with 22 bases in the middle.

This chain connects TRBV13 to TRBJ1-2, with no clear D. Trimming pared 0 bases from V and 5 bases from J, leaving 16 bases between. Germline V lookup: CDR1 PRHDT, CDR2 FYEKMQ (reference sequence). The CDR3 runs to 16 residues. The CDR3 here is CASSLGRGQIGYGYTF. The CDR3 region has the DNA TGTGCCAGCAGCTTAGGCCGAGGGCAGATAGGGTATGGCTACACCTTC.

J is TRBJ2-7 and V is TRBV9; TRBD1 aligns across 7 bases. Germline V gives CDR1 SGDLS, CDR2 YYNGEE. The CDR3 runs to 14 residues. V lost 0 bases, J lost 2 bases, and 2 bases stayed unmatched. The CDR3 reads CASSVEQGPYEQYF. The CDR3, as DNA: TGTGCCAGCAGCGTAGAACAGGGGCCCTACGAGCAGTACTTC.

This sequence joins TRBV7-9 and TRBJ2-2; 8 nucleotides line up with TRBD2. The CDR3 covers 15 residues. CDR1 is SEHNR and CDR2 is FQNEAQ in the germline V gene (reference sequence). V lost 3 bases to trimming and J lost 4 bases; unmatched junction nucleotides: 4. In DNA, the CDR3 is TGTGCCAGCAGCTTGGGACTAGTACCCACCGGGGAGCTGTTTTTT. Protein: CASSLGLVPTGELFF.

The chain joins TRBV27 to TRBJ1-2; D call uncertain. This CDR3 comprises 13 residues. Germline V CDR1 and CDR2: MNHEY, SMNVEV (reference sequence). V lost 3 bases to trimming and J lost 2 bases, with 7 bases between them. The CDR3 DNA reads as TGTGCCAGCAGTTTTGGTGTAAACTATGGCTACACCTTC. Translated: CASSFGVNYGYTF.

The chain couples TRBV29-1 to TRBJ2-7; no reliable D call. The CDR3 consists of 14 residues. The V end lost 6 bases, the J end lost 2 bases, and 17 bases lay between the germline ends. Germline V gene lookup returns CDR1 SQVTM and CDR2 ANQGSEA. CDR3 nucleotides: TGCAGCGTATCCCCAACTATAGGTCCCTACGAGCAGTACTTC. It codes for CSVSPTIGPYEQYF.

V usage is TRBV29-1 and J usage is TRBJ1-1; 7 bases map to TRBD1. Looked up from germline, CDR1 is SQVTM and CDR2 is ANQGSEA. The CDR3 has 12 amino acids. The CDR3 protein is CAITGERTEAFF. In DNA form, the CDR3 reads TGCGCTATTACAGGGGAAAGGACTGAAGCTTTCTTT.

This clone occurred a few times. The chain combines TRBV5-4 with TRBJ2-5; D is possibly TRBD2 (6 bases). Germline V CDR1 and CDR2: SGHNT, YYREEE (reference sequence). The CDR3 extends over 15 amino acids. V dropped 4 bases and J dropped 2 bases, with 15 bases sitting between them. The CDR3 here is CASSTQLAWQETQYF. The CDR3 DNA is TGTGCCAGCAGCACTCAACTAGCTTGGCAAGAGACCCAGTACTTC.

This chain connects TRBV5-1 to TRBJ1-2, with 7 bases aligning to TRBD1. Looked up from germline, CDR1 is SGHRS and CDR2 is YFSETQ. The V gene end was trimmed by 4 bases and the J gene end by 4 bases; junction bases not matched to a gene: 10. The length of the CDR3 is 15 residues. CDR3 sequence reads: CASSASQGQAYGYTF. The CDR3 DNA reads as TGCGCCAGCAGCGCCTCACAGGGGCAGGCCTATGGCTACACCTTC. The full variable domain, its missing parts supplied by reference TRBV5-1 and TRBJ1-2, is KAGVTQTPRYLIKTRGQQVTLSCSPISGHRSVSWYQQTPGQGLQFLFEYFSETQRNKGNFPGRFSGRQFSNSRSEMNVSTLELGDSALYLCASSASQGQAYGYTFGSGTRLTVV.

The chain links TRBV2 to TRBJ2-7; D gene uncertain. The CDR3 loop spans 14 amino acids. CDR1 and CDR2 from the germline V gene are SNHLY and FYNNEI. The V end was cut by 8 bases, the J end by 4 bases, with 18 bases between. The CDR3 region is CASADMDRNYEQYF. In DNA, the CDR3 is TGTGCCAGCGCCGACATGGACCGCAATTACGAGCAGTACTTC.

V and J are TRBV2 and TRBJ1-5, with 7 bases that match TRBD1. Germline V gives CDR1 SNHLY, CDR2 FYNNEI. The CDR3 contains 13 residues. This chain's CDR3 is CDRQGNRNQPQHF. In DNA form, the CDR3 reads TGTGACAGACAGGGAAATCGCAATCAGCCCCAGCATTTT. The complete variable domain, with remaining parts taken from reference TRBV2 and TRBJ1-5, reads EPEVTQTPSHQVTQMGQEVILRCVPISNHLYFYWYRQILGQKVEFLVSFYNNEISEKSEIFDDQFSVERPDGSNFTLKIRSTKLEDSAMYFCDRQGNRNQPQHFGDGTRLSIL.

The chain is built from TRBV6-6 and TRBJ1-2, with TRBD1 matching 8 bases. The CDR3 is 14 amino acids. The V and J ends lost 5 bases and 6 bases, in that order; junction bases with no gene match: 8. Germline V gene data show CDR1 as MNHNY and CDR2 as SVGAGI (reference sequence). The CDR3, as DNA: TGTGCCAGCAGTACGACAGGGGACTTGAATGGCTACACCTTC. Protein: CASSTTGDLNGYTF.

This clone was seen a few times. This chain connects TRBV7-6 to TRBJ2-5; D remains ambiguous. CDR3 size: 13 residues. From germline, CDR1 is SGHVS and CDR2 FNYEAQ. Trimming stripped 3 bases from V and 2 bases from J, with 7 bases between. The CDR3 DNA sequence: TGTGCCAGCAGCTTCCTCCTTCAAGAGACCCAGTACTTC. This encodes CASSFLLQETQYF.

CDR3 nucleotides: TGTGCCAGCGGAAAGCGCGGGGGATATAATTCACCCCTCCACTTT. This encodes CASGKRGGYNSPLHF. The chain links TRBV5-8 to TRBJ1-6, with D possibly matching TRBD1 (5 bases). In germline, CDR1 is SGHTS, CDR2 YDEGEE. Trimming took 7 bases from V and 4 from J, leaving 15 bases between them. The CDR3 sequence is 15 residues long. Full variable domain (outside the CDR3, taken from reference TRBV5-8 and TRBJ1-6): EAGVTQSPTHLIKTRGQQATLRCSPISGHTSVYWYQQALGLGLQFLLWYDEGEERNRGNFPPRFSGRQFPNYSSELNVNALELEDSALYLCASGKRGGYNSPLHFGNGTRLTVT.

The J gene is TRBJ2-7, the V gene TRBV7-8; 9 bases are shared with TRBD2. The CDR3 extends over 14 amino acids. The germline CDR1 and CDR2 sequences are SGHVS and FQNEAQ. Trimming removed 3 bases from V and 5 bases from J; junction bases left unmatched: 5. In DNA form, the CDR3 reads TGTGCCAGCAGCTTGGGACTAGCTGTCCACGAGCAGTACTTC. Protein product: CASSLGLAVHEQYF. The entire variable domain, with the rest obtained from reference TRBV7-8 and TRBJ2-7, is as follows: GAGVSQSPRYKVAKRGQDVALRCDPISGHVSLFWYQQALGQGPEFLTYFQNEAQLDKSGLPSDRFFAERPEGSVSTLKIQRTQQEDSAVYLCASSLGLAVHEQYFGPGTRLTVT.

The rearrangement joins TRBV5-1 to TRBJ1-1; D is undetermined. The CDR3 has 14 residues. The V end lost 0 bases, the J end lost 2 bases, and 8 bases lay between the germline ends. CDR1 SGHRS and CDR2 YFSETQ come from the germline V gene. CDR3 protein: CASSLAGRNTEAFF. CDR3 sequence (DNA): TGCGCCAGCAGCTTGGCCGGCAGAAACACTGAAGCTTTCTTT.

The table lists this clone with a count of one. The rearrangement joins TRBV6-6 to TRBJ1-2; 8 bases agree with TRBD1. CDR3 length equals 13 residues. The J segment lost 8 bases and the V segment lost 5 bases, leaving 7 bases of the junction unmatched. CDR1 MNHNY and CDR2 SVGAGI come from the germline V gene (reference sequence). CDR3 protein: CASSLDRGRGYTF. The CDR3 DNA sequence: TGTGCCAGCAGTCTCGACAGGGGCAGGGGCTACACCTTC.

The gene calls are TRBV28 and TRBJ2-7; D is perhaps TRBD2 (6 bases). Germline CDR1 is MDHEN and CDR2 is SYDVKM. V was shortened by 2 bases and J by 5 bases, with 10 bases between the two germline ends. The CDR3 contains 13 residues. The CDR3, as DNA: TGTGCCAGCAGTTTACCGGGACTTAACGAGCAGTACTTC. As protein: CASSLPGLNEQYF.

The chain combines TRBV19 with TRBJ2-7, with TRBD1 matching over 9 bases. Germline-derived CDR1 and CDR2 are LNHDA and SQIVND (reference sequence). The CDR3 runs to 16 residues. J lost 2 bases, V lost 5 bases, and 10 bases had no gene match. The CDR3 bases are TGTGCCAGTAGTGTCGGGACAGGGACGTTTCCCTACGAGCAGTACTTC. It translates to CASSVGTGTFPYEQYF.

The chain links TRBV11-3 to TRBJ2-3; D remains unclear. Germline CDR1 SGHNT, CDR2 YENEEA. The CDR3 loop spans 12 amino acids. Deletions cut 1 base from V and 3 bases from J, with 2 bases between. The CDR3 loop is CASSLGTDTQYF. Written as DNA, the CDR3 is TGTGCCAGCAGCTTAGGGACAGATACGCAGTATTTT.